The 7 T cell receptor beta chains listed next were all sequenced from one sample in a study of blood T cells in healthy people across ages. Using a J-beta primer mix together with a sample-barcoded 5' primer, a second PCR was run for roughly 6 to 11 cycles. TCRdb re-called the 5' RACE reads with MiXCR, one entry per CDR3 protein. The table includes 1,500,000 or so distinct CDR3 sequences, almost 60% detected once. The sample consisted of blood. Every receptor here comes from a man aged 18 to 30 in good health.

The chain employs TRBV29-1 and TRBJ2-3; D is perhaps TRBD2 (6 bases). From germline, CDR1 is SQVTM and CDR2 ANQGSEA. The CDR3 has 14 residues. The ends were cut back, 7 bases at V and 0 bases at J, with 14 bases in the middle. CDR3 amino acids: CSASGEISTDTQYF. In DNA form, the CDR3 reads TGCAGCGCCTCGGGGGAGATTAGCACAGATACGCAGTATTTT.

V usage is TRBV18 and J usage is TRBJ2-5; D gene unclear. V gave up 3 bases and J gave up 0 bases, with 8 bases separating them. The germline gives CDR1 KGHSH, CDR2 LQKENI. This CDR3 is 14 amino acids long. The CDR3 sequence is CASSPGKNQETQYF. DNA of the CDR3: TGTGCCAGCTCACCGGGAAAAAACCAAGAGACCCAGTACTTC.

This clonotype came up many times. J is TRBJ1-2 and V is TRBV4-2; D perhaps matches TRBD1 (5 bases). This CDR3 is 15 amino acids long. Germline loops: CDR1 LGHNA, CDR2 YNFKEQ. Trimming pared 0 bases from V and 6 bases from J, leaving 14 bases between. The CDR3 DNA is TGTGCCAGCAGCCAAGAAAGGGGAGGAGTCCATGGCTACACCTTC. This gives the protein CASSQERGGVHGYTF.

The genes are TRBV27 and TRBJ2-1, with 8 bases identical to TRBD1. The CDR3 runs to 14 residues. With V trimmed by 6 bases and J by 7 bases, 8 bases remained unmatched. From germline, CDR1 is MNHEY and CDR2 SMNVEV (reference sequence). The CDR3 nucleotides read TGTGCCAGCAGGCAGGGGGCGTTTGGGAATGAGCAGTTCTTC. Amino acids: CASRQGAFGNEQFF.

The chain joins TRBV20-1 to TRBJ2-7; D perhaps matches TRBD2 (7 bases). This CDR3 comprises 12 residues. CDR1 is DFQATT, CDR2 SNEGSKA, per germline (reference sequence). Trimming removed 5 bases from V and 4 bases from J, with 12 bases in between. This chain's CDR3 is CSALKGGYEQYF. CDR3 sequence (DNA): TGCAGTGCTCTCAAGGGGGGGTACGAGCAGTACTTC.

This clonotype was recorded once. The chain joins TRBV12-3 or TRBV12-4 to TRBJ1-2; no clear D. This CDR3 comprises 14 residues. Trimming stripped 3 bases from V and 0 bases from J, with 8 bases between. The CDR3 is CASSFHSSNYGYTF. CDR3 nucleotides: TGTGCCAGCAGTTTTCACAGCTCTAACTATGGCTACACCTTC.

The V gene is TRBV12-3 or TRBV12-4, the J gene TRBJ1-2, with a possible D match to TRBD1 (5 bases). The CDR3 is 14 residues long. The V end lost 3 bases, the J end lost 3 bases, and 11 bases lay between the germline ends. CDR3 sequence (DNA): TGTGCCAGCAGTTTTTACAGGTTCGACTATGGCTACACCTTC. Its translation: CASSFYRFDYGYTF.